These 22 T cell receptor beta chains originate from one sample sequenced in a study of T cell changes during pregnancy in multiple sclerosis. Assay: immunoSEQ multiplex PCR; the TCRdb copy retains only in-frame clones and omits some. The table includes under 35,000 clones, 85% to 90% detected once. The sample in question was CD8+ T cells from peripheral blood mononuclear cells, obtained before pregnancy. The receptors shown here come from a female donor with multiple sclerosis, enrolled in a pregnancy study.

The chain recombines TRBV6-5 with TRBJ1-6; D is unclear. This CDR3 comprises 15 residues. The germline gives CDR1 MNHEY, CDR2 SVGAGI. The V gene lost 5 bases and the J gene lost 7 bases, with 15 bases spanning the gap. The CDR3 DNA reads as TGTGCCAGCAGTCCGCGAGATCTGTTGAATTCACCCCTCCACTTT. It yields the protein CASSPRDLLNSPLHF.

Regarding this clone: The sample has other DNA sequences that encode this CDR3 too. The J gene is TRBJ1-1, the V gene TRBV5-1, with TRBD1 matching 8 bases. The junction had 4 bases not matched to a gene; V was cut back by 2 bases and J by 1 base. This CDR3 has 15 residues. Germline V gives CDR1 SGHRS, CDR2 YFSETQ. As DNA, the CDR3 is TGCGCCAGCAGCTTCGGGACAGGCGAGAACACTGAAGCTTTCTTT. This translates into CASSFGTGENTEAFF.

This clone was seen a few times. The V and J genes are TRBV30 and TRBJ2-2; 13 bases line up with TRBD2. The CDR3 covers 15 residues. J gave up 6 bases and V 0 bases, and 1 base lay outside the gene matches. Germline V gene lookup returns CDR1 GTSNPN and CDR2 SVGIG (reference sequence). CDR3 coding DNA: TGTGCCTGGAGTGTACTAGCGGGGGGGCCCGGGGAGCTGTTTTTT. Amino acids: CAWSVLAGGPGELFF.

The chain joins TRBV15 to TRBJ2-7; tentatively, D is TRBD1 (5 bases). CDR1 and CDR2 (germline): LNHNV, YYDKDF (reference sequence). The CDR3 loop spans 15 amino acids. V shed 4 bases and J shed 6 bases, with 19 bases lying between them. CDR3 sequence: CATSITRQGAREQYF. CDR3 DNA sequence: TGTGCCACCAGCATTACAAGGCAGGGTGCTCGCGAGCAGTACTTC.

This rearrangement joins TRBV27 to TRBJ2-5; 7 bases align to TRBD1. V dropped 5 bases and J dropped 4; count of bases not matched to a gene: 7. The CDR3 is made up of 14 amino acids. Germline V gene lookup returns CDR1 MNHEY and CDR2 SMNVEV (reference sequence). In DNA, the CDR3 is TGTGCCAGCAGTCATACAGGGGAGCTAGAGACCCAGTACTTC. As protein: CASSHTGELETQYF.

The J gene is TRBJ2-1, the V gene TRBV7-8; D is perhaps TRBD2 (6 bases). The CDR3 consists of 19 residues. The V gene's germline CDR1 is SGHVS and CDR2 FQNEAQ. V gave up 3 bases and J gave up 4 bases, with 25 bases separating them. CDR3 bases: TGTGCCAGCAGCTTCATAGCGGAATTGGGGCAGGGTACTTACAATGAGCAGTTCTTC. Residues: CASSFIAELGQGTYNEQFF.

The rearrangement links TRBV5-1 to TRBJ2-7; 15 positions agree with TRBD2. After removal of 5 bases from V and 7 bases from J, the junction contained 7 bases not matched to a gene. The CDR3 loop spans 15 amino acids. Germline-derived CDR1 and CDR2 are SGHRS and YFSETQ. CDR3 sequence: CASRAGTSGGFEQYF. Here the CDR3 DNA reads TGCGCCAGCAGGGCTGGGACTAGCGGGGGGTTTGAGCAGTACTTC.

The V and J genes are TRBV11-3 and TRBJ2-3; D is uncertain. In germline, CDR1 is SGHNT, CDR2 YENEEA. CDR3 size: 15 residues. V was cut by 3 bases and J by 1 base, with 11 bases left in between. The CDR3 sequence is CASSFGRPGTDTQYF. The CDR3, as DNA: TGTGCCAGCAGCTTTGGCAGGCCGGGCACAGATACGCAGTATTTT.

This chain joins TRBV11-1 and TRBJ2-1; 8 nucleotides match TRBD2. The ends lost 5 bases at V and 5 bases at J; junction bases unmatched: 2. The CDR3 loop spans 13 amino acids. Germline CDR1 reads SGHAT; CDR2 reads FQDESV (reference sequence). The CDR3 spells CASSHGGDNEQFF. DNA for the CDR3: TGTGCCAGCAGCCACGGGGGGGACAATGAGCAGTTCTTC.

The chain recombines TRBV19 with TRBJ2-1, with D perhaps matching TRBD1 (6 bases). The CDR3 extends over 15 amino acids. Germline-derived CDR1 and CDR2 are LNHDA and SQIVND (reference sequence). The germline V and J ends were trimmed by 6 bases and 3 bases, with 15 bases remaining between them. In DNA, the CDR3 is TGTGCCAGTAGAGACCCTAGGGGGATCTACAATGAGCAGTTCTTC. It codes for CASRDPRGIYNEQFF.

Here the CDR3 DNA reads TGTGCCAGCAGGCCAATACAGGGGGCTCAGCCCCAGCATTTT. It codes for CASRPIQGAQPQHF. This chain connects TRBV27 to TRBJ1-5; 9 nucleotides align to TRBD1. Unmatched junction bases numbered 6, after V lost 6 bases and J lost 6 bases. CDR1 is MNHEY, CDR2 SMNVEV, per germline (reference sequence). CDR3 length: 14 residues.

This clone came up once. The rearrangement joins TRBV5-5 to TRBJ1-1, with D possibly TRBD1 on 6 matching bases. Germline CDR1 is SGHKS and CDR2 is YYEKEE (reference sequence). V was pared by 4 bases and J by 4 bases, with 11 bases between. There are 13 residues in the CDR3. The CDR3, as DNA: TGTGCCAGCAGCCTCGGACAGCCCACTGAAGCTTTCTTT. It translates to CASSLGQPTEAFF.

The V gene is TRBV27, the J gene TRBJ1-2; D may be TRBD1 (6 bases). The V gene lost 5 bases and the J gene lost 5 bases, with 18 bases spanning the gap. CDR1 and CDR2 (germline): MNHEY, SMNVEV (reference sequence). This CDR3 has 15 residues. The CDR3 spells CASSALQGLSYGYTF. The CDR3 DNA reads TGTGCCAGCAGTGCCTTACAGGGATTGAGTTATGGCTACACCTTC.

V is TRBV6-5 and J is TRBJ2-7, with 9 bases fitting TRBD2. The germline gives CDR1 MNHEY, CDR2 SVGAGI. V trimming: 2 bases; J trimming: 5 bases; junction bases outside the gene matches: 10. This CDR3 has 16 amino acids. The CDR3 nucleotides read TGTGCCAGCAGTTACAACATACTGGGACTAGCCGACGAGCAGTACTTC. The encoded protein is CASSYNILGLADEQYF.

The chain couples TRBV4-3 to TRBJ2-1; tentatively, D is TRBD1 (5 bases). The CDR3 runs to 18 residues. V was shortened by 4 bases and J by 4 bases, with 23 bases between the two germline ends. The V gene's germline CDR1 is LGHNA and CDR2 YSLEER. As DNA, the CDR3 is TGCGCCAGCAGCCCACAGTGGGGCAGCCCTGTGGGGTACAATGAGCAGTTCTTC. Its translation is CASSPQWGSPVGYNEQFF.

This sequence joins TRBV15 and TRBJ2-3; no firm D call. V dropped 4 bases and J dropped 5 bases, with 10 bases sitting between them. In germline, CDR1 is LNHNV, CDR2 YYDKDF (reference sequence). This CDR3 spans 13 amino acids. CDR3 bases: TGTGCCACCAGCAAAGATCCCAAAGATACGCAGTATTTT. Its translation: CATSKDPKDTQYF.

This clone was observed a handful of times. The chain joins TRBV7-9 to TRBJ1-2, with 11 bases lining up with TRBD1. The CDR3 has 14 residues. CDR1 and CDR2 from the germline V gene are SEHNR and FQNEAQ (reference sequence). V shed 7 bases, J shed 5 bases, and the junction held 6 bases outside the gene matches. CDR3 nucleotide sequence: TGTGCCAGCACCCGGACAGGGGGCCTTTATGGCTACACCTTC. This sequence encodes CASTRTGGLYGYTF.

The genes are TRBV4-1 and TRBJ2-3, with 10 bases aligning to TRBD2. The germline CDR1 and CDR2 sequences are MGHRA and YSYEKL. The CDR3 is 16 residues long. V shed 0 bases and J 9 bases; nucleotides not matched to a gene: 9. The CDR3 sequence: CASSQELAGREGTQYF. DNA of the CDR3: TGCGCCAGCAGCCAAGAACTAGCGGGGCGGGAGGGAACGCAGTATTTT.

The chain uses TRBV27 and TRBJ2-4; 7 bases match TRBD2. Trimming at V came to 5 bases and at J to 9 bases, leaving 10 bases not matched to a gene. The germline V gene encodes CDR1 MNHEY and CDR2 SMNVEV (reference sequence). There are 14 residues in the CDR3. CDR3 sequence: CASSPRGGEAIQYF. CDR3 DNA: TGTGCCAGCAGTCCGCGGGGAGGGGAAGCCATTCAGTACTTC.

The V call is TRBV7-8, the J call TRBJ1-2; D gene unclear. Germline V gene lookup returns CDR1 SGHVS and CDR2 FQNEAQ. The CDR3 has 14 residues. Between the trimmed V and J ends, which lost 2 bases and 8 bases, there was a span of 15 bases. CDR3 coding DNA: TGTGCCAGCAGCTTACCTAGCCCACTGGAAGGCTACACCTTC. Protein product: CASSLPSPLEGYTF.

V gene TRBV27 combines with J gene TRBJ2-3; TRBD1 matches 10 bases. With V trimmed by 5 bases and J by 1 base, 3 bases remained unmatched. Per germline, CDR1 MNHEY and CDR2 SMNVEV (reference sequence). The CDR3 runs 15 residues. CDR3 DNA: TGTGCCAGCAGTCCGGGGACAGGGGGCACAGATACGCAGTATTTT. Translating gives CASSPGTGGTDTQYF.

CDR3 loop: CASSFGFPLGGYTF. CDR3 DNA: TGTGCCAGCAGTTTTGGTTTTCCCCTAGGCGGCTACACCTTC. This chain joins TRBV27 and TRBJ1-2; no firm D call. V lost 3 bases, J lost 8 bases, and 16 bases lay in between. This CDR3 has 14 residues. CDR1 and CDR2 from the germline V gene are MNHEY and SMNVEV (reference sequence).